The T cell receptor (beta chain) described here comes from a study of blood T cell repertoires in COVID-19. About the study: Acute and convalescent COVID-19 samples came from the United States, Italy and Spain. Sample material is recorded as cDNA or gDNA derived from T cells, B-cell-depleted T cells, or PBMCs.

This clone was counted only a few times. In the authors' methods: Amplifying reference gene primers gave estimates of nucleated cell counts. Libraries were prepared by immunoSEQ multiplex PCR; TCRdb keeps only in-frame clonotypes and omits some of them. That table is the source of V, J and clone size, and D and trimming were worked out from the DNA. The table shows 50,000 or so clones, with about 92% occurring only once. V was clipped by 7 bases and J by 0 bases, with 16 bases between them. The CDR3 is 15 amino acids. CDR1 and CDR2 (germline): SNHLY, FYNNEI. V and J are TRBV2 and TRBJ2-7; D possibly corresponds to TRBD2 (5 bases). Sequencing was carried out using peripheral blood. This clonotype originated in a human donor in a cohort sampled during active COVID-19. Here the CDR3 DNA reads TGTGCCAGCAAAAGGTTAGCGATCAACTCCTACGAGCAGTACTTC. As protein: CASKRLAINSYEQYF.